This T cell receptor (beta chain) was profiled in a study of a mutant IDH1 vaccine in newly diagnosed glioma. For the study at large: The sex distribution of treated patients was 62.5% male and roughly 40% female, with a mean age of roughly 40 years.

Time point: baseline, week 1 (first vaccination visit). This sample's treatment: pre-vaccination baseline after standard-of-care therapy. Sequencing used immunoSEQ multiplex PCR; TCRdb keeps in-frame clones, though not all of them. The sample has 30,000 to 40,000 clones, more than 70% seen once. The CDR3 has 20 residues. The receptor was isolated from a man between 50 and 59 years old with glioma. Some clones in this sample may be carry-over from other donors' samples. This sequence joins TRBV21-1 and TRBJ2-2; no DNA check was done on the table's D call, TRBD2. TRBV21-1 is an annotated pseudogene. The sequencing used peripheral blood mononuclear cells (PBMCs), collected from a glioma patient treated with radiotherapy, temozolomide or both. For the CDR3, the DNA is TGTGCCAGCAGCAAATTGAAGGTGACTAGCGGGCCACAGAACACCGGGGAGCTGTTTTTT. Translation gives CASSKLKVTSGPQNTGELFF.